The T cell receptor (beta chain) described here comes from a study of T cells in Graves' hyperthyroidism and ophthalmopathy. Hyperthyroidism had been newly diagnosed in patients aged 18 to 65, and its duration was under 2 months. It was 8.5 to 10 ml of fresh peripheral blood that supplied the PBMCs. CDR3 size: 15 residues. Germline V CDR1 and CDR2: MNHEY, SVGAGI. The junction had 10 bases not matched to a gene; V was cut back by 2 bases and J by 7 bases. Ten or more counts support this clonotype. TCR beta CDR3 sequences were amplified from RNA transcripts. The study used the HTBI primer set for a first-round RT-PCR of the TCR CDR3. Via MiXCR, TCRdb re-called the multiplex PCR reads, giving one row per CDR3 protein. The data contain approximately 380,000 distinct CDR3 sequences, roughly 19% of them singletons.

This clonotype originated in a young woman with Graves' hyperthyroidism. V and J are TRBV6-5 and TRBJ1-2; 7 bases are shared with TRBD1. Sequencing was carried out using blood. The CDR3 sequence is CASSYLGQGVSGYTF. CDR3 bases: TGTGCCAGCAGTTACCTCGGCCAGGGGGTCTCTGGCTACACCTTC.